Listed below are T cell receptor beta chains from one sample, sequenced in a study of spatial heterogeneity in lung cancer. TCRdb re-called the 5' RACE reads through MiXCR, storing one row per CDR3 protein. Counted here are 6,000 to 9,500 distinct CDR3 sequences, roughly 8% occurring once; the ten biggest clones make up approximately 4.1%. This specimen consisted of lung tumor tissue, obtained at surgery. These receptors were collected from a male donor with early-stage non-small cell lung cancer. Each CDR3 is given with its conserved first and last residue. Fields, in order: J gene, D gene, clone size, V gene, CDR3 DNA, CDR3 protein. The D gene is left open where the match is weak. A row's size may be missing; if present it is once, few, many or a size class.

TRBJ2-1,NA,many,TRBV7-9,TGTGCCAGCAGCTCCTGGGAGGCGAGAAGCTCCTACAATGAGCAGTTCTTC,CASSSWEARSSYNEQFF
TRBJ2-1,TRBD2,medium-sized,TRBV4-3,TGCGCCAGCAGCCAAGATGGGGCTAGCGGAACCTACAATGAGCAGTTCTTC,CASSQDGASGTYNEQFF
TRBJ1-5,NA,medium-sized,TRBV12-3/TRBV12-4,TGTGCCAGCAGTTTAAGCGGGAGAAAGAATCAGCCCCAGCATTTT,CASSLSGRKNQPQHF
TRBJ2-1,NA,medium-sized,TRBV20-1,TGCAGTGCTAGATGGTCCACCCGACCTTCCAATGAGCAGTTCTTC,CSARWSTRPSNEQFF
TRBJ1-6,NA,medium-sized,TRBV6-5,TGTGCCAGTGGACAGAGCTCCTATAATTCACCCCTCCACTTT,CASGQSSYNSPLHF
TRBJ2-3,TRBD2,many,TRBV5-8,TGTGCCAGCACGAAGTTACTAGCGGACACAGATACGCAGTATTTT,CASTKLLADTDTQYF
TRBJ2-4,NA,NA,TRBV11-2,TGTGCCTCGACACCGGTCCAGCGGGCCCAACTGAGGGCCAAAAACATTCAGTACTTC,CASTPVQRAQLRAKNIQYF
TRBJ1-4,NA,medium-sized,TRBV7-2,TGTGCCAGCAGCTTAGCCAGCAATGAAAAACTGTTTTTT,CASSLASNEKLFF
TRBJ2-2,TRBD2,medium-sized,TRBV28,TGTGCCAGCACGAGCGGGAGGACAAACACCGGGGAGCTGTTTTTT,CASTSGRTNTGELFF
TRBJ2-7,NA,medium-sized,TRBV4-1,TGCGCCAGCAGCCAAGATCCAAGCCGCTCCTACGAGCAGTACTTC,CASSQDPSRSYEQYF
TRBJ2-5,TRBD1,many,TRBV12-3/TRBV12-4,TGTGCCAGCAGTTCGTCCGGGACAGATTTAGGAAAGACCCAGTACTTC,CASSSSGTDLGKTQYF
TRBJ2-2,TRBD1,medium-sized,TRBV6-2/TRBV6-3,TGTGCCAGCAGTTACCAAAGAACCGCAGGGGGCCGGAGAACCGGGGAGCTGTTTTTT,CASSYQRTAGGRRTGELFF
TRBJ2-3,TRBD2,medium-sized,TRBV15,TGTGCCACCAGCAGAGGACTAGCGGGAGTTGGCACAGATACGCAGTATTTT,CATSRGLAGVGTDTQYF
TRBJ2-6,TRBD2,medium-sized,TRBV4-3,TGCGCCAGCAGCCAAGGGCTAGCGGGAGCTGGGGCCAACGTCCTGACTTTC,CASSQGLAGAGANVLTF
TRBJ2-5,TRBD1,medium-sized,TRBV7-6,TGTGCCAGCAGCCTCCCTGGGACAGCAAACCAAGAGACCCAGTACTTC,CASSLPGTANQETQYF
TRBJ2-1,NA,NA,TRBV11-1,TGTGCCAGCAGCGCCGGGACGGGCCCTACCAATGAGCAGTTCTTC,CASSAGTGPTNEQFF
TRBJ1-3,NA,medium-sized,TRBV28,TGTGCCAGCACCGGCCCCGAGGGGACCCTCTCTGGAAACACCATATATTTT,CASTGPEGTLSGNTIYF
TRBJ1-1,TRBD1,many,TRBV6-6,TGTGCCAGCAGTTACTCGAACAGGGGTGTCACTGAAGCTTTCTTT,CASSYSNRGVTEAFF
TRBJ2-3,TRBD2,many,TRBV6-5,TGTGCCAGCAGTGCGTGGGCGGGAGGGCCAGGGGATACGCAGTATTTT,CASSAWAGGPGDTQYF
TRBJ2-1,TRBD2,NA,TRBV18,TGTGCCAGCACGACTAGCGGAAACTCCTACAATGAGCAGTTCTTC,CASTTSGNSYNEQFF
TRBJ1-2,NA,medium-sized,TRBV6-1,TGTGCCAGCAGTGAAGAACTACAGGCCGGGGGCTACACCTTC,CASSEELQAGGYTF
TRBJ1-2,NA,many,TRBV30,TGTGCCTGGAGCATAGCGATAGGGGGAGGCTATGGCTACACCTTC,CAWSIAIGGGYGYTF
TRBJ2-1,TRBD2,few,TRBV3-1,TGTGCCAGCAGCCTCTTCTTAGCGGGAGGGCCCTACAATGAGCAGTTCTTC,CASSLFLAGGPYNEQFF
TRBJ2-5,NA,medium-sized,TRBV19,TGTGCCAGTAGTTTCGGGGGCGGGAGAGGAGAGACCCAGTACTTC,CASSFGGGRGETQYF
TRBJ2-1,NA,many,TRBV11-2,TGTGCCAGCAGCCCAGGCTCCAGAGACAATGAGCAGTTCTTC,CASSPGSRDNEQFF
TRBJ1-6,TRBD1,many,TRBV28,TGTGCCAGCAGTTTATCGGGACAGGTTAATTCACCCCTCCACTTT,CASSLSGQVNSPLHF
TRBJ1-5,NA,medium-sized,TRBV20-1,TGCAGTGCCTCAAAGGGGGGATATAGCAATCAGCCCCAGCATTTT,CSASKGGYSNQPQHF
TRBJ2-7,NA,many,TRBV4-3,TGCGCCAGCAGCCCAGAAGGGGGATATAGGTCGGAGCAGTACTTC,CASSPEGGYRSEQYF
TRBJ2-3,NA,medium-sized,TRBV20-1,TGCAGTGCTAGGGTGAATCCGGGACTGTTAACAGATACGCAGTATTTT,CSARVNPGLLTDTQYF
TRBJ1-1,NA,medium-sized,TRBV5-1,TGCGCCAGCAGCCCCAACAGGGCCATGAACACTGAAGCTTTCTTT,CASSPNRAMNTEAFF
TRBJ1-5,NA,many,TRBV2,TGTGCCAGCAGAGGACCCCTCAGGGGTCAGCCCCAGCATTTT,CASRGPLRGQPQHF
TRBJ1-5,TRBD1,medium-sized,TRBV28,TGTGCCAGCAGTTGGGGACAGGCCTTGGAGCCCCAGCATTTT,CASSWGQALEPQHF
TRBJ2-7,NA,few,TRBV7-9,TGTGCCAGCAGCCCCCGGCGGCGGAGGATGGGCGAGCAGTACTTC,CASSPRRRRMGEQYF
TRBJ2-5,TRBD1,once,TRBV29-1,TGCAGCGTCAATCAGGGGGAAGAGACCCAGTACTTC,CSVNQGEETQYF
TRBJ2-2,TRBD2,medium-sized,TRBV27,TGTGCCAGCAGTTTGAGAGCTAACCTAGCGGGAGTAAGGACCGGGGAGCTGTTTTTT,CASSLRANLAGVRTGELFF
TRBJ2-2,TRBD1,medium-sized,TRBV6-5,TGTGCCAGCAGTTTACGGACAGGGGCGAACACCGGGGAGCTGTTTTTT,CASSLRTGANTGELFF
TRBJ1-2,NA,medium-sized,TRBV6-5,TGTGCCAGCAGTTACTCGTGGGATTCGATCTATGGCTACACCTTC,CASSYSWDSIYGYTF
TRBJ1-2,TRBD1,many,TRBV6-5,TGTGCCAGCAGTACTGGGACAGCCATCAAGGTGTATGGCTACACCTTC,CASSTGTAIKVYGYTF
TRBJ2-3,NA,many,TRBV28,TGTGCCAGCAGTGGGGACATAGGCACAGATACGCAGTATTTT,CASSGDIGTDTQYF
TRBJ2-1,TRBD2,large,TRBV5-1,TGCGCCAGCAGCTTGGAGGCTAGCGGGAGCAGCTCCTACAATGAGCAGTTCTTC,CASSLEASGSSSYNEQFF
TRBJ2-2,TRBD2,NA,TRBV29-1,TGCAGCGTTACTAGCGGGAGTAGCACCGGGGAGCTGTTTTTT,CSVTSGSSTGELFF
TRBJ2-1,TRBD1,medium-sized,TRBV29-1,TGCAGCGTTGAAGGAGGGAAGGGGGCGGATGAGCAGTTCTTC,CSVEGGKGADEQFF
TRBJ1-1,NA,many,TRBV5-1,TGCGCCAGCAGCTTACAGGACGGCACTGAAGCTTTCTTT,CASSLQDGTEAFF
TRBJ1-3,NA,many,TRBV4-3,TGCGCCAGCAGCCAAGCCAGAAGACAGGAGGCTGGAAACACCATATATTTT,CASSQARRQEAGNTIYF